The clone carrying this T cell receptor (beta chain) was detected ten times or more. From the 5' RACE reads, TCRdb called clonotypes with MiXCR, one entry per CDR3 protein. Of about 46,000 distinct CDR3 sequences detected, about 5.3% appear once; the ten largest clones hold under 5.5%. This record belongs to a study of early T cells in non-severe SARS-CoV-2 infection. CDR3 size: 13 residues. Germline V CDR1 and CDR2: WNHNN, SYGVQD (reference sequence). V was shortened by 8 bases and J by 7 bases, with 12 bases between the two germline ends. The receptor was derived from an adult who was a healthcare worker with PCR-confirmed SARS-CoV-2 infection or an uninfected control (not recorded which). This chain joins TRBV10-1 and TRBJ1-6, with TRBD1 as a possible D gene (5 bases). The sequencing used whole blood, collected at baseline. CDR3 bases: TGCGCCAGCGGGGGAGTGAAGAATTCACCCCTCCACTTT. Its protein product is CASGGVKNSPLHF.